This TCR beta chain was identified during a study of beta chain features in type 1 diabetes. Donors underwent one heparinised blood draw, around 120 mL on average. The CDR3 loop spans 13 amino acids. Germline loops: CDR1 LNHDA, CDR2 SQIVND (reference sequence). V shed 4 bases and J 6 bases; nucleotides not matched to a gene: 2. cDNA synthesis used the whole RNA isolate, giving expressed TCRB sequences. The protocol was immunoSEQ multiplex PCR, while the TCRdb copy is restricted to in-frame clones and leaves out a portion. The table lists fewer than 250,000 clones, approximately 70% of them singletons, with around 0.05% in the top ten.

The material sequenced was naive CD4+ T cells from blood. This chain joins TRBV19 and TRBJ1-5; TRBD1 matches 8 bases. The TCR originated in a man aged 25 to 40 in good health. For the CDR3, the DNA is TGTGCCAGTAGTAGGACAGGGACTCAGCCCCAGCATTTT. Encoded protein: CASSRTGTQPQHF.